This record concerns one TCR beta chain sequence. The length of the CDR3 is 14 residues. CDR1 SGHRS and CDR2 YFSETQ come from the germline V gene. V lost 5 bases, J lost 6 bases, and 14 bases lay in between. This record belongs to a study of shared clonotypes between healthy human individuals. For the study at large: Ranging from 18 to 49 in age, donors were two women and a few men.

Source study methods: Filtering was not the same, since immunoSEQ gave junction-only sequences without quality scores. The method was immunoSEQ multiplex PCR; TCRdb's version includes in-frame clones alone and lacks a portion of them. V, J and clone size derive from that table, while D and trimming were established from the DNA sequence. The repertoire consists of 2.3 million or so clones, with 85% to 95% occurring once and the leading ten covering about 0.41%. The clonotype was recovered from a man aged 18 to 30 in good health. Some clones in this sample may be carry-over from other donors' samples. Sequenced material: naive CD4+ T cells from PBMCs. Subset described: CD45RA+ positively selected. The chain is built from TRBV5-1 and TRBJ2-2; D is possibly TRBD2 (5 bases). The DNA of the CDR3 is TGCGCCAGCAGGGCCGGACTGAATTCCGGGGAGCTGTTTTTT. Residues: CASRAGLNSGELFF.